This TCR beta chain was identified in a study of regulatory T cells in long-lasting Graves disease. V gave up 2 bases and J gave up 6 bases; unmatched junction bases: 7. This CDR3 is 15 amino acids long. Germline assignment: CDR1 SNHLY and CDR2 FYNNEI. This clonotype was seen at least ten times. Its antigen is not known. Both iRepertoire HTBI primers and Arm-PCR of CDR3 regions were used to build the TCR beta libraries. TCRdb reprocessed the multiplex PCR reads with MiXCR, giving one entry per CDR3 protein. Here the sample spans under 500,000 distinct CDR3 sequences, 20% being singletons. The time point: persistent/refractory GD, antithyroid drugs over 5 years with positive TRAb. Scientists built the TCR library using RNA that was extracted from PBMCs. The diagnosis of Graves' disease used American Thyroid Association guidelines. Patients were from an endocrinology department in Xi'an, China. Study-wide points: Persistent disease preferred TRBV28, TRBJ1-2 and TRBJ2-5; new disease, TRBV20-1 and TRBJ2-1.

Source: peripheral blood mononuclear cells (PBMCs), taken when the disease was refractory, from a patient treated with antithyroid drugs. This sequence was found in a female donor with Graves disease. V and J are TRBV2 and TRBJ2-7; 10 bases line up with TRBD1. The CDR3: CASSEPGTGEIEQYF. The CDR3, as DNA: TGTGCCAGCAGTGAACCCGGGACAGGGGAGATCGAGCAGTACTTC.